The 17 T cell receptor beta chains presented below share a single source sample, sequenced in a study of blood T cell repertoires in COVID-19 (dated by TCRdb to about 2020). Preparation of the library involved the immunoSEQ multiplex PCR assay. TCRdb re-hosts the immuneACCESS table, in-frame sequences only. Its copies lack some clones; in the studies checked, an unresolved V gene accounts for under half of them, and the cause for the rest is not known. Counted in this sample were roughly 210,000 clones; roughly 87% of them appeared once. The ten largest clones add up to 7% to 8.5% of the sample. The sequenced sample consisted of PBMCs or T cells enriched from blood (not recorded which). The source of these receptors is a man younger than 40 in a cohort exposed to, infected with or recovered from COVID-19 (not recorded which).

This chain joins TRBV28 and TRBJ1-2, with 9 nucleotides matching TRBD1. Germline V gene lookup returns CDR1 MDHEN and CDR2 SYDVKM. The length of the CDR3 is 15 residues. Losses at the gene ends were 4 bases for V and 4 bases for J; bases not matched to a gene: 7. This CDR3 is CASSSYRGLGYGYTF. The CDR3 DNA is TGTGCCAGCAGTTCCTACAGGGGGCTGGGCTATGGCTACACCTTC.

The chain has TRBV7-8 and TRBJ2-1; perhaps TRBD1 as D (7 bases). Between the trimmed V and J ends, which lost 1 base and 4 bases, there was a span of 14 bases. CDR1 and CDR2 (germline): SGHVS, FQNEAQ. The length of the CDR3 is 16 residues. The CDR3 DNA reads as TGTGCCAGCAGCTTAGAGACCAGGGGGGCTTACAATGAGCAGTTCTTC. Protein sequence: CASSLETRGAYNEQFF.

As regards this clone: Distinct nucleotide sequences in the sample also encode this CDR3. The rearrangement joins TRBV12-3 or TRBV12-4 to TRBJ2-5; possible D gene TRBD2, 6 bases. Trimming removed 3 bases at V and 5 bases at J, with 10 bases between. The length of the CDR3 is 13 residues. Written as DNA, the CDR3 is TGTGCCAGCAGTTTTCGTGGAGGGGAGACCCAGTACTTC. Amino acids: CASSFRGGETQYF.

The rearrangement uses TRBV27 and TRBJ2-7; 9 bases match TRBD1. Trimming at V came to 5 bases and at J to 4 bases, leaving 6 bases not matched to a gene. The V gene's germline CDR1 is MNHEY and CDR2 SMNVEV (reference sequence). The CDR3 is made up of 14 amino acids. As DNA, the CDR3 is TGTGCCAGCAGTCCCGGGACAGGGAATTACGAGCAGTACTTC. Translation gives CASSPGTGNYEQYF.

V gene TRBV4-3 combines with J gene TRBJ2-7, with D maybe TRBD1 (6 bases). The ends were cut back, 0 bases at V and 6 bases at J, with 24 bases in the middle. The germline V gene encodes CDR1 LGHNA and CDR2 YSLEER. The CDR3 is 18 residues long. The CDR3 region has the DNA TGCGCCAGCAGCCAAGATTCAAAGGGTGGGGGCGCTTTTTTCGAGCAGTACTTC. Residues: CASSQDSKGGGAFFEQYF.

In DNA, the CDR3 is TGTGCCAGAAGCCCCGACTACTATGGCTACACCTTC. Translated: CARSPDYYGYTF. This sequence joins TRBV7-5 and TRBJ1-2. TRBV7-5 is a pseudogene segment. This CDR3 contains 12 residues.

The chain carries TRBV6-5 and TRBJ1-1; the D is unclear. Trimming cost V 2 bases and J 1 base, with 8 bases left between them. CDR3 length: 14 amino acids. Germline values: CDR1 MNHEY, CDR2 SVGAGI. This CDR3 reads CASSYQPGNTEAFF. The CDR3 DNA sequence: TGTGCCAGCAGTTACCAACCAGGGAACACTGAAGCTTTCTTT.

This rearrangement joins TRBV27 to TRBJ2-5, with 7 bases lining up with TRBD2. The CDR3 is 15 residues long. The trim removed 5 bases at V and 2 bases at J, leaving 8 bases unmatched. Germline CDR1 is MNHEY and CDR2 is SMNVEV (reference sequence). The chain's CDR3 is CASSHRTGGQETQYF. The CDR3 region has the DNA TGTGCCAGCAGTCATCGGACGGGGGGTCAAGAGACCCAGTACTTC.

The rearrangement joins TRBV11-2 to TRBJ2-1; 11 bases agree with TRBD2. Trimming removed 1 base from V and 8 bases from J; junction bases left unmatched: 4. Germline CDR1 SGHAT, CDR2 FQNNGV. This CDR3 is 15 amino acids long. CDR3 in amino acids: CASSLGLAGGYEQFF. Written as DNA, the CDR3 is TGTGCCAGCAGCTTAGGGCTAGCGGGAGGCTATGAGCAGTTCTTC.

The chain couples TRBV29-1 to TRBJ1-1; D is possibly TRBD1 (5 bases). CDR1 is SQVTM and CDR2 is ANQGSEA in the germline V gene. CDR3 length: 13 amino acids. The V end lost 6 bases, the J end lost 4 bases, and 15 bases lay between the germline ends. CDR3 in DNA: TGCAGCGTCGCAGGGTATACGGGCACTGAAGCTTTCTTT. This gives the protein CSVAGYTGTEAFF.

This clone was picked up one time. V gene TRBV5-5 combines with J gene TRBJ1-2, with 10 bases matching TRBD1. From germline, CDR1 is SGHKS and CDR2 YYEKEE (reference sequence). V shed 1 base and J 0 bases; nucleotides not matched to a gene: 9. CDR3 length: 18 amino acids. The CDR3 protein is CASSLIRDRGLANYGYTF. Here the CDR3 DNA reads TGTGCCAGCAGCTTGATCCGGGACAGGGGCTTAGCTAACTATGGCTACACCTTC.

This clone has just one count. The rearrangement joins TRBV6-5 to TRBJ2-5, with a possible D match to TRBD2 (6 bases). CDR3 length: 13 amino acids. The germline V gene encodes CDR1 MNHEY and CDR2 SVGAGI. The ends were cut back, 10 bases at V and 1 base at J, with 13 bases in the middle. In nucleotides, the CDR3 is TGTGCCATCAATGGGGACTCCCAAGAGACCCAGTACTTC. Protein: CAINGDSQETQYF.

The chain couples TRBV7-9 to TRBJ2-1, with TRBD2 matching 7 bases. The CDR3 extends over 17 amino acids. Germline lookup yields CDR1 SEHNR and CDR2 FQNEAQ (reference sequence). J was trimmed by 5 bases and V by 1 base; bases with no gene match: 11. CDR3 bases: TGTGCCAGCAGCTTAGAGGTCGGGGGACTAACGAACAATGAGCAGTTCTTC. Its protein product is CASSLEVGGLTNNEQFF.

This chain links TRBV28 with TRBJ2-7, with D possibly TRBD2 on 6 matching bases. Trimming removed 2 bases at V and 9 bases at J, with 20 bases between. This CDR3 spans 15 amino acids. From germline, CDR1 is MDHEN and CDR2 SYDVKM. The CDR3 reads CASSLIREIERGQYF. In DNA, the CDR3 is TGTGCCAGCAGTTTAATTCGGGAGATAGAACGAGGGCAGTACTTC.

The chain employs TRBV18 and TRBJ2-7, with D possibly matching TRBD1 (6 bases). Germline V gives CDR1 KGHSH, CDR2 LQKENI. V lost 8 bases and J lost 2, with 16 bases in between. The CDR3 length is 14 residues. The CDR3 reads CASTDSGSPYEQYF. The CDR3 nucleotides read TGTGCCAGCACGGACAGTGGGAGTCCCTACGAGCAGTACTTC.

The chain uses TRBV7-3 and TRBJ2-3; 9 bases agree with TRBD2. V trimming: 5 bases; J trimming: 2 bases; junction bases outside the gene matches: 5. Germline CDR1 and CDR2: SGHTA and FQGTGA. The CDR3 spans 15 residues. CDR3 in amino acids: CASSPRLAATDTQYF. DNA of the CDR3: TGTGCCAGCAGCCCCAGACTAGCGGCCACAGATACGCAGTATTTT.

This chain joins TRBV7-9 and TRBJ2-2, with D perhaps TRBD1 (5 bases). V lost 11 bases and J 1 base, leaving 11 bases between the germline ends. Germline V gene sequence: CDR1 SEHNR, CDR2 FQNEAQ (reference sequence). The CDR3 sequence is 13 residues long. The CDR3 spells CASLDRNTGELFF. The CDR3 DNA follows: TGTGCCTCCCTAGACAGGAACACCGGGGAGCTGTTTTTT.